This T cell receptor (beta chain) is drawn from a study of identical twins. Healthy Caucasians made up all donors. TCRdb redid the calling of the 5' RACE reads with MiXCR, one entry per CDR3 protein. The sample contains hundreds of thousands of distinct CDR3 sequences, 18% of which appear only once. This clonotype showed up just once. Its antigen is still unknown. Overall study results and limits: Out-of-frame TCR alpha sharing in monozygotic twins exceeded recombination model predictions. In drawing conclusions, the study used cross-sectional statistical analysis and did not follow the same donors.

V was shortened by 0 bases and J by 11 bases, with 21 bases between the two germline ends. Germline CDR1 reads SGHRS; CDR2 reads YFSETQ. The CDR3 covers 16 residues. These data also formed part of another study, on T cells expressing NK-cell markers. That source notes: Uncertainty persisted over the HCMV specificity of expanded NKG2C+ T cell clones.

This TCR derives from a young woman in good health. The sample taken for sequencing was PBMCs. The chain combines TRBV5-1 with TRBJ1-3; no clear D gene. The CDR3 DNA reads as TGCGCCAGCAGCTTGGATCAGACATTACCGCCCACCCCCATATATTTT. This translates into CASSLDQTLPPTPIYF.